The TCR beta chain described here comes from a study of blood T cells in healthy people across ages. The CDR3 is 13 amino acids. Germline V gives CDR1 ENHRY, CDR2 SYGVKD. Unmatched junction bases numbered 12, after V lost 10 bases and J lost 7 bases. To note about this clonotype: The antigen is unknown.

Study-level findings and limits: Higher diversity, along with more naive CD4+ cells, distinguished long-lived donors from aged donors. PBMCs went unsorted, and a conclusive naive versus antigen-experienced comparison was therefore prevented.

Through a sample-barcoded 5' primer and a J-beta primer mix, a second PCR was run for roughly 7 to 12 cycles. TCRdb reprocessed the 5' RACE reads with MiXCR, giving one entry per CDR3 protein. This sample has hundreds of thousands of distinct CDR3 sequences, with approximately 53% found just once. Input material: blood. The receptor's source is a middle-aged man in good health. J is TRBJ2-7 and V is TRBV10-3; TRBD1 matches 8 bases. For the CDR3, the DNA is TGTGCCACCTCGATAGACAGGGGTGGGGAGCAGTACTTC. As protein: CATSIDRGGEQYF.